This T cell receptor (beta chain) was documented in a study of T cell therapy after organ transplantation. Overall study context: After therapy, patients were monitored for around 29 weeks.

Germline lookup yields CDR1 ENHRY and CDR2 SYGVKD. The CDR3 is made up of 16 amino acids. A single count supports this clone. The antigen remains unidentified. A read error may account for a junction end that differs from germline. As for time point: 4-8 weeks after completion of therapy. This table comes from immunoSEQ multiplex PCR, and its TCRdb copy is limited to in-frame clones, with some not included. The repertoire holds 4,000 to 6,000 clones, with 68% as singletons. The chain uses TRBV10-3 and TRBJ2-5, with 9 bases that match TRBD1. The source is a human patient who had received a solid organ transplant and had CMV disease. Some T cells may be supplied by the graft donor. The sample was CD8+ T cells from blood, taken after autologous CMV-specific T cell therapy. CDR3 loop: CASSETGTGYQETQYF. CDR3 bases: TGTGCCAGCAGTGAGACGGGGACAGGGTACCAAGAGACCCAGTACTTC.